The text below deals with one T cell receptor (beta chain). This clone's antigen is unknown. Base-call qualities are not available, and no considerably larger clone is one nucleotide away. The data belong to a study of blood T cell repertoires in COVID-19 (dated by TCRdb to about 2020). With regard to the full study: Collaborator samples came from the United States, Italy and Spain and covered acute and convalescent phases of COVID-19. The dataset comprised deeply sampled blood TCRbeta repertoires from subjects exposed to, actively infected with, or recovered from COVID-19. Sample metadata almost always included a de-identified subject ID, COVID-19 status, age in years and sex. HLA class I and class II types, where available, came from metadata supplied by the sample provider rather than from assay-based typing. The material from the prospective study consisted of cDNA or gDNA derived from T cells, B-cell-depleted T cells, or PBMCs. Samples were obtained from the ongoing ImmuneRACE study (first 160 participants) and from over a thousand subjects provided by 6 global collaborators. The repertoires were released in a freely available public database intended as a resource for research on the immune response to SARS-CoV-2. Study-wide findings and limitations: The quantity of clinical and demographic metadata differed by source and by participant and was supplied without curation.

There are 16 amino acids in the CDR3, from cysteine to phenylalanine inclusive. This entry keeps only the CDR3 DNA: 48 bases, framed from base 1. Compared with germline, V lacks 4 bases and J lacks 2 bases; bases without a gene match: 9. CDR1 and CDR2 are drawn from the germline V gene: MNHNS, SASEGT. The immunoSEQ Assay, a bias-controlled multiplex PCR, was used to amplify TCRbeta CDR3 regions from genomic DNA. On the authors' methods: Nucleated cell counts per sample were estimated from amplification of reference gene primers within the assay. Sequence reads were collapsed and filtered to measure the absolute abundance of every unique TCRbeta CDR3 rearrangement. For each sample, productive Simpson clonality was calculated by taking the square root of Simpson's diversity index across productive rearrangements. The immuneACCESS repertoire file appears here via TCRdb, limited to in-frame rearrangements. These files lack a portion of the clones; in checked studies, under half of the deficit traces to unresolved V genes, and the cause of the others is not known. The V and J calls and clone size were taken over from that table, and D and trimming were inferred from the DNA. This sample holds some 200,000 clones; roughly nine tenths were observed only once. In total, the top ten clones hold roughly 7% of the sample.

Whole blood was collected in K2EDTA tubes by collaborating institutions according to the institutions' own protocols. For TCRbeta analysis, collaborators shipped samples as frozen whole blood, isolated PBMCs, or DNA extracted from either of those sample types. This TCR came from a woman older than 75 in a cohort sampled during active or convalescent COVID-19. The rearrangement combines TRBV6-1 with TRBJ1-2; 8 of the junction bases match TRBD1. The sample comprised peripheral blood. Here is the DNA: TGTGCCAGCAGTGTAACGTGGCAGGGGGCCAACTATGGCTACACCTTC. This is translated as CASSVTWQGANYGYTF.